This T cell receptor beta chain was recorded in a study of cytomegalovirus exposure and HLA in healthy donors. General study results and limits: Information on immune exposure was restricted to one variable (CMV serostatus). Three CMV-associated chains were confirmed in vitro to be specific for CMV antigens.

As concerns this clone: What it binds is not known.

This PCR relied on a set of 60 Vbeta primers and 13 Jbeta primers. The data were produced by immunoSEQ multiplex PCR, yet TCRdb's version contains in-frame clones alone and is incomplete. Its table lists more than 25,000 clones. Trimming took off 2 bases at V and 4 bases at J, with 17 bases between the two ends. Germline V CDR1 and CDR2: KGHSH, LQKENI. The CDR3 loop spans 16 amino acids. Sequencing was done on a sample of PBMCs. The chain combines TRBV18 with TRBJ1-2; a possible D gene is TRBD1 (6 bases). The clonotype was recovered from a young man in good health and CMV-seronegative. The CDR3: CASSPETGRFLYGYTF. DNA for the CDR3: TGTGCCAGCTCACCAGAGACAGGCCGCTTCCTCTATGGCTACACCTTC.